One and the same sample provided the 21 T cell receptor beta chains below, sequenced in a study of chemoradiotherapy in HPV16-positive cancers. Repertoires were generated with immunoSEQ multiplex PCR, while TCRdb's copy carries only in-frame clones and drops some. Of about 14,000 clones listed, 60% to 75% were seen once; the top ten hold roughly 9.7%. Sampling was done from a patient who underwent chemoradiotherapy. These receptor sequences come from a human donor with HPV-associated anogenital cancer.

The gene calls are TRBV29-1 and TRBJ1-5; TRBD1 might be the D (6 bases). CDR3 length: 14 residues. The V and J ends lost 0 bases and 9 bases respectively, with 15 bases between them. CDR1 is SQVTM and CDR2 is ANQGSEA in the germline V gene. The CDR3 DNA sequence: TGCAGCGTTGAAGAGCCAGGGCCCAGGGGGCCCCAGCATTTT. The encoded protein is CSVEEPGPRGPQHF.

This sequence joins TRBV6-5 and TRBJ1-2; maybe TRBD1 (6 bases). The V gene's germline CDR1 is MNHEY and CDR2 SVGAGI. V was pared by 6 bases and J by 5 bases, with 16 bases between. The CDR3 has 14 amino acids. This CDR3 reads CASRRGTSGYGYTF. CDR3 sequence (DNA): TGTGCCAGCAGACGGGGGACATCTGGGTATGGCTACACCTTC.

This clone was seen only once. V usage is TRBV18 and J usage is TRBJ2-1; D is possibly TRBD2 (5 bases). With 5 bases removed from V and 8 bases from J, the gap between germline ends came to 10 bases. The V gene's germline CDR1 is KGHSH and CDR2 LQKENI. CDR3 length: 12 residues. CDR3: CASSSLADEQFF. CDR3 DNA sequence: TGTGCCAGCTCATCCCTAGCAGATGAGCAGTTCTTC.

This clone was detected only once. This chain's CDR3 is CASNKISQGLNTEAFF. For the CDR3, the DNA is TGTGCCAGCAATAAAATCAGTCAGGGCTTGAACACTGAAGCTTTCTTT. The chain carries TRBV27 and TRBJ1-1, with TRBD1 as a possible D gene (5 bases). The CDR3 is 16 amino acids. V was trimmed by 7 bases and J by 0 bases, leaving 18 bases between them. Looked up from germline, CDR1 is MNHEY and CDR2 is SMNVEV (reference sequence).

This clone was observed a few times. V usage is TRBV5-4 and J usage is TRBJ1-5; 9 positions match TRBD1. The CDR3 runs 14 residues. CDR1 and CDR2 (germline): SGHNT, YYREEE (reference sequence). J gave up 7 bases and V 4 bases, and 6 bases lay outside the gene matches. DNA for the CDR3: TGTGCCAGCAGCCCCGACAGGGGGGACCAGCCCCAGCATTTT. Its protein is CASSPDRGDQPQHF.

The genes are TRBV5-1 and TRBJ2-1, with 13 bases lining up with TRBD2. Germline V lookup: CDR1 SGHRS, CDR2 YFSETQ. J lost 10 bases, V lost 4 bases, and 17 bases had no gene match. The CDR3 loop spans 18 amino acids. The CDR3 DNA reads TGCGCCAGCAGCCCGGACAGCCAACTAGCGGGAGGGATGCGGGAGCAGTTCTTC. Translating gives CASSPDSQLAGGMREQFF.

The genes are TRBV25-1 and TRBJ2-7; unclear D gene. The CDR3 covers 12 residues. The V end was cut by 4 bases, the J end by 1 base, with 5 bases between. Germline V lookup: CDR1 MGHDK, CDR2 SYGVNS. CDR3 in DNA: TGTGCCAGCAGTGTAAATTCCTACGAGCAGTACTTC. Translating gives CASSVNSYEQYF.

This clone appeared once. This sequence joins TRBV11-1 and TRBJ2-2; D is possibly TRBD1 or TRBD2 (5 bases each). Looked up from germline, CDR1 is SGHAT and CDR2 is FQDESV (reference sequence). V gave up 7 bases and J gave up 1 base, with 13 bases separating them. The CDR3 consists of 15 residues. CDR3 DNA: TGTGCCAGCAAGGGACCCCTGTTGAACACCGGGGAGCTGTTTTTT. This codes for CASKGPLLNTGELFF.

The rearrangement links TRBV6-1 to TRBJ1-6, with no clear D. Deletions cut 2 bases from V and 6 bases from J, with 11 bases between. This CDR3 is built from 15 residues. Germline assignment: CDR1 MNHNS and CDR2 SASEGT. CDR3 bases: TGTGCCAGCAGTGAATCCGTAGGGAGTAATTCACCCCTCCACTTT. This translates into CASSESVGSNSPLHF.

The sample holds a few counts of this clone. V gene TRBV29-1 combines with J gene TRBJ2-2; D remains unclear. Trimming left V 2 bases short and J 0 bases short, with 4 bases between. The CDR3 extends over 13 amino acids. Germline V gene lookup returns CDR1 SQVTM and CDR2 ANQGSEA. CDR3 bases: TGCAGCGTTGAAACCCCGAACACCGGGGAGCTGTTTTTT. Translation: CSVETPNTGELFF.

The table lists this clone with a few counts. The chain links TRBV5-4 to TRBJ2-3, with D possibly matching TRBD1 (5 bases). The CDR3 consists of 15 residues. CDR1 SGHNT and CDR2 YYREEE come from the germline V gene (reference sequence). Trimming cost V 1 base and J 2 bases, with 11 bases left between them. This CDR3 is CASSLPPGSTDTQYF. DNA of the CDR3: TGTGCCAGCAGCTTGCCCCCAGGGTCCACAGATACGCAGTATTTT.

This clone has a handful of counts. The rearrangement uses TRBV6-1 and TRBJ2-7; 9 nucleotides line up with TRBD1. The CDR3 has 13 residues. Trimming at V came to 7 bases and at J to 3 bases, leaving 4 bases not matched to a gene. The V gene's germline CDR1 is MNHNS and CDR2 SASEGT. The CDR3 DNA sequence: TGTGCCAGCAACACGGGACAGGGCTACGAGCAGTACTTC. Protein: CASNTGQGYEQYF.

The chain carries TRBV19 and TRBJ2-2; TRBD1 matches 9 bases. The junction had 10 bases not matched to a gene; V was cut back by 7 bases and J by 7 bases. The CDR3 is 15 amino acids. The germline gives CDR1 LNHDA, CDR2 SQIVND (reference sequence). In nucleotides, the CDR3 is TGTGCCAGTACCTTGGACAGGGGAAGGGACGGGGAGCTGTTTTTT. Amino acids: CASTLDRGRDGELFF.

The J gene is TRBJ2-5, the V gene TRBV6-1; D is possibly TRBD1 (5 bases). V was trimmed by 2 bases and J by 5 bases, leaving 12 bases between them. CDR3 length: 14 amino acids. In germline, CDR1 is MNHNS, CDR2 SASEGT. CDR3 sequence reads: CASSEMAGQETQYF. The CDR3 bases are TGTGCCAGCAGTGAAATGGCAGGGCAGGAGACCCAGTACTTC.

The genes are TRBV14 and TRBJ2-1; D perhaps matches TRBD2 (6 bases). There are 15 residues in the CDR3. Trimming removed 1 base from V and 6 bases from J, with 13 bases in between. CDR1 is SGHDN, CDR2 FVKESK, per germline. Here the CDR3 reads CASSQVAAGGNEQFF. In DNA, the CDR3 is TGTGCCAGCAGCCAAGTTGCAGCGGGTGGCAATGAGCAGTTCTTC.

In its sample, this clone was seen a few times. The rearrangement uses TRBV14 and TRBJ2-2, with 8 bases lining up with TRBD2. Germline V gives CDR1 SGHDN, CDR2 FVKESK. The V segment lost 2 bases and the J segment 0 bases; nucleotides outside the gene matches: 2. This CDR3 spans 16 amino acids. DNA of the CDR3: TGTGCCAGCAGCCAACCACTAGCGGCGAACACCGGGGAGCTGTTTTTT. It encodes CASSQPLAANTGELFF.

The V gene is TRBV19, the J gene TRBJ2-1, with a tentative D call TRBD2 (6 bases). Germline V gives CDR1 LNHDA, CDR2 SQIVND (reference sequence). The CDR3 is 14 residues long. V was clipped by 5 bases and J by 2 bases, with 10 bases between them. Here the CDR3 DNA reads TGTGCCAGTAGTGGGGGAGGCACCTACAATGAGCAGTTCTTC. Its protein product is CASSGGGTYNEQFF.

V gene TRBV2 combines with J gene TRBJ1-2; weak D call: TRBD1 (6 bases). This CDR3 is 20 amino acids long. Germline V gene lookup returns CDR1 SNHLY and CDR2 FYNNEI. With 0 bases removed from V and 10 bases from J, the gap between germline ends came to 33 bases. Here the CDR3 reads CASSEARYRGVSKQGWLYTF. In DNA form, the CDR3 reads TGTGCCAGCAGTGAAGCCAGGTATAGGGGAGTATCGAAACAGGGCTGGCTCTACACCTTC.

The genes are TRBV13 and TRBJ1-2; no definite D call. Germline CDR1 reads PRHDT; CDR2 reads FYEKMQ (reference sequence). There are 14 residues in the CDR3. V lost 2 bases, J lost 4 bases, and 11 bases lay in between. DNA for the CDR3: TGTGCCAGCAGCTTACGTTTCAGAACCTATGGCTACACCTTC. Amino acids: CASSLRFRTYGYTF.

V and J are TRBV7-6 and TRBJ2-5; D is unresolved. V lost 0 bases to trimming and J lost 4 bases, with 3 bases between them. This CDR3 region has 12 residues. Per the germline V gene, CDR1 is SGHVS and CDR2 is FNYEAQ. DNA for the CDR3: TGTGCCAGCAGCTTAGCGAGAGAGACCCAGTACTTC. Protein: CASSLARETQYF. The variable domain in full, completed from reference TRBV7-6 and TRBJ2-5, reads GAGVSQSPRYKVTKRGQDVALRCDPISGHVSLYWYRQALGQGPEFLTYFNYEAQQDKSGLPNDRFSAERPEGSISTLTIQRTEQRDSAMYRCASSLARETQYFGPGTRLLVL.

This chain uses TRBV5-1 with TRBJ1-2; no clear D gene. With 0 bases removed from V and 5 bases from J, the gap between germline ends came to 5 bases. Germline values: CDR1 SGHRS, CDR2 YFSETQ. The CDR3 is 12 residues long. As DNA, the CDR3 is TGCGCCAGCAGCTTGGGGGATTATGGCTACACCTTC. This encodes CASSLGDYGYTF.